This T cell receptor beta chain emerged from a study of T cells in Graves' hyperthyroidism and ophthalmopathy. Study information: Peripheral blood specimens were obtained at initial diagnosis, prior to any treatment. Study conclusions and caveats: A model using 13 V-J features told ophthalmopathy apart from stable hyperthyroidism.

Patients having uncontrolled infection, another autoimmune disease, pregnancy or lactation were not included. Amplification of TCR beta CDR3 regions used RNA as the template. The study used the HTBI primer set for a first-round RT-PCR of the TCR CDR3. TCRdb redid the calling of the multiplex PCR reads with MiXCR, one entry per CDR3 protein. The sample yields more than 300,000 distinct CDR3 sequences, 18% seen once. This CDR3 comprises 15 residues. V lost 5 bases to trimming and J lost 1 base, with 11 bases between them. Germline V gene sequence: CDR1 MGHDK, CDR2 SYGVNS. A word on this clonotype: The antigen is not known.

The clonotype comes from a man younger than 30 with Graves' ophthalmopathy. Sequenced: blood. This chain joins TRBV25-1 and TRBJ2-2; weak D call: TRBD2 (5 bases). CDR3 DNA: TGTGCCAGCAGTTGGTTCCGGGGGAACACCGGGGAGCTGTTTTTT. Amino acids: CASSWFRGNTGELFF.